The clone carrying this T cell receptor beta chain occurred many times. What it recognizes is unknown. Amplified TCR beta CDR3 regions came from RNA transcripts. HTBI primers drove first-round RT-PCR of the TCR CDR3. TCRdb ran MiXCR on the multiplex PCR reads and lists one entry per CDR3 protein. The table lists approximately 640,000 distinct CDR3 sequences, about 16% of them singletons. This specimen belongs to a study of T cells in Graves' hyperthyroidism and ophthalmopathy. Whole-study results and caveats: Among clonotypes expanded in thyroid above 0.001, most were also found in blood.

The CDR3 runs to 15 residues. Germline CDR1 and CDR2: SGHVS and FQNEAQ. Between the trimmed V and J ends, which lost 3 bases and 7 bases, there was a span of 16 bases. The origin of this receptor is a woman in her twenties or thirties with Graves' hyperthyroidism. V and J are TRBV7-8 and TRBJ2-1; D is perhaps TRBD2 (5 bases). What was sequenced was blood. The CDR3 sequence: CASSFSPGTGNEQFF. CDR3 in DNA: TGTGCCAGCAGCTTTTCCCCCGGTACGGGAAATGAGCAGTTCTTC.